This T cell receptor beta chain was identified in a study of cytomegalovirus exposure and HLA in healthy donors. With regard to this clone: Its antigen is unidentified.

The PCR used 60 Vbeta and 13 Jbeta primers. Sequencing used immunoSEQ multiplex PCR; TCRdb keeps in-frame clones, though not all of them. Among 80,000 or so clones listed, 62% were seen once. The CDR3 is made up of 14 amino acids. Germline assignment: CDR1 SGHVS and CDR2 FNYEAQ. Trimming removed 5 bases at V and 5 bases at J, with 15 bases between. Study results and caveats: Some V segments, TRBV6-2 and TRBV6-3 among them, were indistinguishable and were therefore excluded.

The TCR was taken from a male donor in good health and CMV-seropositive. Sequencing was done on a sample of PBMCs. The gene calls are TRBV7-6 and TRBJ2-5; D perhaps matches TRBD2 (5 bases). For the CDR3, the DNA is TGTGCCAGCAGCGAGGGTGGGAATTCGGAGACCCAGTACTTC. Its translation: CASSEGGNSETQYF.